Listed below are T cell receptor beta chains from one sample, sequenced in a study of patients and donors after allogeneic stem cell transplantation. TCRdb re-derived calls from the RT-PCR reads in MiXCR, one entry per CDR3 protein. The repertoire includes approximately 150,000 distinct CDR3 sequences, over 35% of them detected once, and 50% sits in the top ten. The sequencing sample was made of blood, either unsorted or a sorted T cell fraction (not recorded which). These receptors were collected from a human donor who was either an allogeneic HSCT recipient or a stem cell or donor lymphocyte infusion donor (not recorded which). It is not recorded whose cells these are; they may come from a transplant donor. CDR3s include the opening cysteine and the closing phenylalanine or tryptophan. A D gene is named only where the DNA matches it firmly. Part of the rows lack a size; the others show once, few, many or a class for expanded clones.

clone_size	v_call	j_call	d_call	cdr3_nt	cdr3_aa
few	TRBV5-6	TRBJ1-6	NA	TGTGCCAGCAGCGTCGACCCCAATTCACCCCTCCACTTT	CASSVDPNSPLHF
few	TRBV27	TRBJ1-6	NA	TGTGCCAGCAGTATATATAGGGAGGTGTCACCCCTCCACTTT	CASSIYREVSPLHF
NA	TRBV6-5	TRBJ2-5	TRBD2	TGTGCCAGCAGCCCTGCGCGGGGGGGCCCTGAGACCCAGTACTTC	CASSPARGGPETQYF
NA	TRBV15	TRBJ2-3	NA	TGTGCCACCAGCAGAGATTTGGGGCGGGGCGGCACAGATACGCAGTATTTT	CATSRDLGRGGTDTQYF
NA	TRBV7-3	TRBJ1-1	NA	TGTGCCAGCAGCCTTACTAGCCGGGGCCTAATCCAGAACACTGAAGCTTTCTTT	CASSLTSRGLIQNTEAFF
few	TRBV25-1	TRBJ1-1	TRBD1	TGTGCCAGCAGTGAATTCAATTTAGACAGGGGAGGCACTGAAGCTTTCTTT	CASSEFNLDRGGTEAFF
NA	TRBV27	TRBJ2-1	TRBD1	TGTGCCAGCAGTTCCCCGGGACAGGGTGACAATGAGCAGTTCTTC	CASSSPGQGDNEQFF
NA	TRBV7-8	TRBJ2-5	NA	TGTGCCAGCAGCTTTACCCCTGCAGAGACCCAGTACTTC	CASSFTPAETQYF
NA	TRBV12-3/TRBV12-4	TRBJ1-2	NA	TGTGCCAGCAGTTTAACCAGTGACTATGGCTACACCTTC	CASSLTSDYGYTF
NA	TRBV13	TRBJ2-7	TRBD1	TGTGCCAGCAGCTGGGGGACAGGGGGCTCCTACGAGCAGTACTTC	CASSWGTGGSYEQYF
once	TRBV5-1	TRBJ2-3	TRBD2	TGCGCCAGCAGATACCCCGCTAGCGGGGGGAGCACAGATACGCAGTATTTT	CASRYPASGGSTDTQYF
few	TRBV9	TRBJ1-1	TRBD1	TGTGCCAGCAGCCTACTGGGGGACAGGGGGCGCGTTGAAGCTTTCTTT	CASSLLGDRGRVEAFF
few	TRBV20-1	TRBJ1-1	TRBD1	TGCAGTGCTAGACAAGACAGGGTGCTCACTGAAGCTTTCTTT	CSARQDRVLTEAFF
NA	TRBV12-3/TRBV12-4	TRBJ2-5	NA	TGTGCCAGCAGCGAGGGGGGGGGGAACCAAGAGACCCAGTACTTC	CASSEGGGNQETQYF
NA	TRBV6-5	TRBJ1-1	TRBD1	TGTGCCAGCAGCCCACAGGGGGTTGACACTGAAGCTTTCTTT	CASSPQGVDTEAFF
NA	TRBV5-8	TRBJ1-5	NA	TGTGCCAGCAGCTTGGGGGGGGCGCCGGGGCAGCCCCAGCATTTT	CASSLGGAPGQPQHF
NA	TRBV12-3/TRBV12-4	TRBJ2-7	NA	TGTGCCAGCAGTTTAGGCACAGGGAGGTACTACGAGCAGTACTTC	CASSLGTGRYYEQYF
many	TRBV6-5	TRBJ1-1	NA	TGTGCCAGCAGTCGTAAGGGGACTGAAGCTTTCTTT	CASSRKGTEAFF
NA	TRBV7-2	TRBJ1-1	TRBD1	TGTGGCAGCAGCGTGGACAGGGAAGTCGCTCGGTTT	CGSSVDREVARF
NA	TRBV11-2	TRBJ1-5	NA	TGTGCCAGCAGCTTAGTGGACAGCAATCAGCCCCAGCATTTT	CASSLVDSNQPQHF
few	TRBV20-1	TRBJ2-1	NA	TGCAGTGCTGGACACGGCTTAGCTGAGCAGTTCTTC	CSAGHGLAEQFF
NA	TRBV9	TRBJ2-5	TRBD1	TGTGCCAGCAGCGCCCAGGGGGATTACCAAGAGACCCAGTACTTC	CASSAQGDYQETQYF
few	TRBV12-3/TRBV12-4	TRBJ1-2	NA	TGTGCCAGCGGGCCGCCTAGCTATGGCTACACCTTC	CASGPPSYGYTF
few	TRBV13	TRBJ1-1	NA	TGTGCCAGCAGGGGGCGATCGAGGGGGATACACCCCCCTGAAGCTTTCTTT	CASRGRSRGIHPPEAFF